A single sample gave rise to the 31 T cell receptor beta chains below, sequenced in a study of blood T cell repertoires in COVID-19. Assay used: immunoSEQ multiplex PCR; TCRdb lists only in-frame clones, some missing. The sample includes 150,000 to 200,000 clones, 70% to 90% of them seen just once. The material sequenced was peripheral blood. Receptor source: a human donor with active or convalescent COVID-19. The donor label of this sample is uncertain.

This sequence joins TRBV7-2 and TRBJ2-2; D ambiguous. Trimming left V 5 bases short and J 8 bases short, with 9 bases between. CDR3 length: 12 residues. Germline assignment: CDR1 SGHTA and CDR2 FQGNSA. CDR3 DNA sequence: TGTGCCAGCAGCCGCCGAGCTGGGGAGCTGTTTTTT. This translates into CASSRRAGELFF. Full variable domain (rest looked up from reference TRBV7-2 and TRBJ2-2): GAGVSQSPSNKVTEKGKDVELRCDPISGHTALYWYRQSLGQGLEFLIYFQGNSAPDKSGLPSDRFSAERTGGSVSTLTIQRTQQEDSAVYLCASSRRAGELFFGEGSRLTVL.

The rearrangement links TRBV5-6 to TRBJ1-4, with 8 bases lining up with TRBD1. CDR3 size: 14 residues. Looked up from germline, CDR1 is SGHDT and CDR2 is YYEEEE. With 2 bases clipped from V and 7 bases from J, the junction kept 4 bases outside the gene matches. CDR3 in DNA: TGTGCCAGCAGCTTCGGACAGGGAAGTGAAAAACTGTTTTTT. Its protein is CASSFGQGSEKLFF.

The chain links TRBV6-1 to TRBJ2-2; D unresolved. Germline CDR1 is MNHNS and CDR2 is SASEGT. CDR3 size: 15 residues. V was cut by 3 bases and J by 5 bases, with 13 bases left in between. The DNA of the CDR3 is TGTGCCAGCAGTGAGCTCCGGGTAGAGACCGGGGAGCTGTTTTTT. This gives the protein CASSELRVETGELFF.

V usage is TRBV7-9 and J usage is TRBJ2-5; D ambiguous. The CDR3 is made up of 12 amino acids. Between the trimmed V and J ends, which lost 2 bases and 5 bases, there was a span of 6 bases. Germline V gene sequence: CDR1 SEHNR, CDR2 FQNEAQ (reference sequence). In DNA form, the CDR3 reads TGTGCCAGCAGCTTACTCTCCGAGACCCAGTACTTC. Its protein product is CASSLLSETQYF.

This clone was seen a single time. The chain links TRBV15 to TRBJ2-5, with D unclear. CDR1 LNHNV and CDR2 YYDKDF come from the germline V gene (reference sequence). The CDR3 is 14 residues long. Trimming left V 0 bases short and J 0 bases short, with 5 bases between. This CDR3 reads CATSRDPYQETQYF. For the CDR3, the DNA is TGTGCCACCAGCAGAGACCCGTACCAAGAGACCCAGTACTTC.

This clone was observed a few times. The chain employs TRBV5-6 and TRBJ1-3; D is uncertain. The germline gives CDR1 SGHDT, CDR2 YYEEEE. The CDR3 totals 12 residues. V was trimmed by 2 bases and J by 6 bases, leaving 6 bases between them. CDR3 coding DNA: TGTGCCAGCAGCTTCAGGTCAAACACCATATATTTT. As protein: CASSFRSNTIYF.

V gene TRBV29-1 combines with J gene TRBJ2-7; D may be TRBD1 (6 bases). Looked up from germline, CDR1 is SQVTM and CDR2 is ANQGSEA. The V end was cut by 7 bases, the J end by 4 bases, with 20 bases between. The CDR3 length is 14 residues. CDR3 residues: CSALTGYMGYEQYF. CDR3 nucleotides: TGCAGCGCTCTTACAGGGTATATGGGGTACGAGCAGTACTTC.

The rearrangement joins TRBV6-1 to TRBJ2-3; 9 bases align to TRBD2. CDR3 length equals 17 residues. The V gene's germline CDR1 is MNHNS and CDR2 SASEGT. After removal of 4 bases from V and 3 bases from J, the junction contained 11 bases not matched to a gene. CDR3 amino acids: CASSAERAGGGTDTQYF. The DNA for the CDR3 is TGTGCCAGCAGTGCCGAAAGAGCGGGGGGTGGGACAGATACGCAGTATTTT.

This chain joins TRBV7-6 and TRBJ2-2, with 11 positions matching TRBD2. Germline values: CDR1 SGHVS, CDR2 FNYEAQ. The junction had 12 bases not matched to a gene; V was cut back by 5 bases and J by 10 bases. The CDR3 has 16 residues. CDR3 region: CASSPSTSGSWVELFF. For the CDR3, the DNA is TGTGCCAGCAGCCCTTCCACTAGCGGGAGTTGGGTGGAGCTGTTTTTT.

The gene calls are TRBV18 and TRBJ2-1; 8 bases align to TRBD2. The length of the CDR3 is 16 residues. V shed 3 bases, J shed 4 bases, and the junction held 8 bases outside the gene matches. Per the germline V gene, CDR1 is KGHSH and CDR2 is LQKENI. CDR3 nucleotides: TGTGCCAGCTCACCCGAGGAAGTAGCGGGGTACAATGAGCAGTTCTTC. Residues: CASSPEEVAGYNEQFF.

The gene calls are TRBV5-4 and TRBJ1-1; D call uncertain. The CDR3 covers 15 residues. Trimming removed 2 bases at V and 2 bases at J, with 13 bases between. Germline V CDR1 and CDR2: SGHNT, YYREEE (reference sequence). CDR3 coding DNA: TGTGCCAGCAGCTTTTCAGGTTCTCTCAACACTGAAGCTTTCTTT. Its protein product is CASSFSGSLNTEAFF.

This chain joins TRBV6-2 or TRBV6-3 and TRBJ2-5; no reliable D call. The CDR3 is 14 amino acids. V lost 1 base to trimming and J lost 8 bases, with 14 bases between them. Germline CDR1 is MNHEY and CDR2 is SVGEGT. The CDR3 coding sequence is TGTGCCAGCAGTTACTTGACGCGCGGTGAAACCCAGTACTTC. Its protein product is CASSYLTRGETQYF.

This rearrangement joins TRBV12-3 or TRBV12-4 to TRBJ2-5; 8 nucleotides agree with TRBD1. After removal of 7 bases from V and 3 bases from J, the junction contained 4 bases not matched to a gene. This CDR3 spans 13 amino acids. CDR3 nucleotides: TGTGCCAGCACTTCGGGACAGGAAGAGACCCAGTACTTC. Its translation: CASTSGQEETQYF.

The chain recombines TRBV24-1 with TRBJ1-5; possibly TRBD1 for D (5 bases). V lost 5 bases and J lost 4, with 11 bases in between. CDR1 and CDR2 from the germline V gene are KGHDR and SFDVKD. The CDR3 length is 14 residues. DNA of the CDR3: TGTGCCACCAGTGTGGGGGGTTGGAATCAGCCCCAGCATTTT. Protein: CATSVGGWNQPQHF.

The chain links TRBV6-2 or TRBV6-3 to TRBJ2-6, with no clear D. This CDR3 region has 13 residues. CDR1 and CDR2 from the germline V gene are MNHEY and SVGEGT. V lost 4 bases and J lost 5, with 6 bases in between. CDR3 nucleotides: TGTGCCAGCAGTTTTCTTTGGGCCAACGTCCTGACTTTC. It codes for CASSFLWANVLTF.

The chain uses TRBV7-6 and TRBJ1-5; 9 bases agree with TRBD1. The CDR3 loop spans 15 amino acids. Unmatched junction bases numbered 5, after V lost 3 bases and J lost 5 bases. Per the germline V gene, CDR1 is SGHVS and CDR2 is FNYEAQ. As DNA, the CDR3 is TGTGCCAGCAGCTTGACCGGGACAGGGTATCAGCCCCAGCATTTT. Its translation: CASSLTGTGYQPQHF.

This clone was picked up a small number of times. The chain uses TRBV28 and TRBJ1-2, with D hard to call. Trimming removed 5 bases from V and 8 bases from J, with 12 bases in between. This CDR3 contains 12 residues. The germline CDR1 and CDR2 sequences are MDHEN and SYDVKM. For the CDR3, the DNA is TGTGCCAGCAGTCTGGAGGGTACAGGCTACACCTTC. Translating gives CASSLEGTGYTF.

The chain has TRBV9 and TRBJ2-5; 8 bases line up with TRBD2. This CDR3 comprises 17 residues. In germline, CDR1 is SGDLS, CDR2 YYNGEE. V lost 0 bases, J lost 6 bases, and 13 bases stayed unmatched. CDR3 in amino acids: CASSVDPAGVNGQTQYF. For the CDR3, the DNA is TGTGCCAGCAGCGTAGATCCAGCGGGGGTGAATGGCCAGACCCAGTACTTC.

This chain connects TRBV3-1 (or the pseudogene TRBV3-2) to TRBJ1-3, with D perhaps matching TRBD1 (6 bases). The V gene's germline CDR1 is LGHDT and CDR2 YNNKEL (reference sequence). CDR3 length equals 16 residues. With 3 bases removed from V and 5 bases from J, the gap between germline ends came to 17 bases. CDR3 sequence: CASSHARQVRRNTIYF. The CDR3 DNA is TGTGCCAGCAGCCATGCCCGACAGGTCCGAAGAAACACCATATATTTT.

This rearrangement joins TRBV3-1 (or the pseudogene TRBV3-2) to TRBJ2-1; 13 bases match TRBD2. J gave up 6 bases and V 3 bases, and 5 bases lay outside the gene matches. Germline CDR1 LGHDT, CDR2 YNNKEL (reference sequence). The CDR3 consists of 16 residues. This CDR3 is CASSQRTSGGANEQFF. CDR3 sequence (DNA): TGTGCCAGCAGCCAGAGGACTAGCGGGGGAGCCAATGAGCAGTTCTTC.

Written as DNA, the CDR3 is TGTGCCAGCAGCCTCACAAATGAAAAACTGTTTTTT. Residues: CASSLTNEKLFF. This chain uses TRBV14 with TRBJ1-4; D is unclear. The length of the CDR3 is 12 residues. Germline CDR1 SGHDN, CDR2 FVKESK. V lost 4 bases and J 5 bases, leaving 5 bases between the germline ends.

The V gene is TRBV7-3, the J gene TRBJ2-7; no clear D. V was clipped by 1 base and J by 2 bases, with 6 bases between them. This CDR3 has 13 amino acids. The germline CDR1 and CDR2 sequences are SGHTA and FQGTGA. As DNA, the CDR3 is TGTGCCAGCAGCTTAAAACACCCCTACGAGCAGTACTTC. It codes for CASSLKHPYEQYF.

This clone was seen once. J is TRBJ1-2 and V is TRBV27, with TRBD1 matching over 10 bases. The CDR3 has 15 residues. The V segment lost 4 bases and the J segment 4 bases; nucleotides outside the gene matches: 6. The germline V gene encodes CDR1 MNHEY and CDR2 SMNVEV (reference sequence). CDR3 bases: TGTGCCAGCAGTTCGGGGACAGGGGCGTTCTATGGCTACACCTTC. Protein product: CASSSGTGAFYGYTF.

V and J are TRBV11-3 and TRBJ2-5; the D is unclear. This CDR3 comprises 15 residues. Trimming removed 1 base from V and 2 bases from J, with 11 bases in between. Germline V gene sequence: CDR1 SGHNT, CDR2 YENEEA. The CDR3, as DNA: TGTGCCAGCAGCTTAGGGGCTGTAAGGCAAGAGACCCAGTACTTC. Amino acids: CASSLGAVRQETQYF.

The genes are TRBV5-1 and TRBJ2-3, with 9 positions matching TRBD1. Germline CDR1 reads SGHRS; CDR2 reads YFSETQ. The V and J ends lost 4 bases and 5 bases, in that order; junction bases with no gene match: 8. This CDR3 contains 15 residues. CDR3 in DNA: TGCGCCAGCAGCCCCGGGACAGGGAGTGTAGATACGCAGTATTTT. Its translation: CASSPGTGSVDTQYF.

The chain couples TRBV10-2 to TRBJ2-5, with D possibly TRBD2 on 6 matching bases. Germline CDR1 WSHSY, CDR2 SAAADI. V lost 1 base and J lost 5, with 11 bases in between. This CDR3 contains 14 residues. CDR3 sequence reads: CASSEFAGSETQYF. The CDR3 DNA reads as TGCGCCAGCAGTGAGTTTGCGGGAAGTGAGACCCAGTACTTC.

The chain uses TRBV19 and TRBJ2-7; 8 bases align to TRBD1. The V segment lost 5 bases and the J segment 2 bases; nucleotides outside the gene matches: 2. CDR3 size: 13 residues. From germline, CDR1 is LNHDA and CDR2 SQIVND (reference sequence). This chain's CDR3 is CASSVGQAYEQYF. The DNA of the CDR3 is TGTGCCAGTAGTGTGGGACAGGCCTACGAGCAGTACTTC.

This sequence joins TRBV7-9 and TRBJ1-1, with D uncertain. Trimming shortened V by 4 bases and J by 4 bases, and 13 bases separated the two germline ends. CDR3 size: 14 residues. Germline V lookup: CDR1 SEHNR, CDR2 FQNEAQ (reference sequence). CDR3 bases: TGTGCCAGCAGCTCAGACACGGGAGGCACTGAAGCTTTCTTT. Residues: CASSSDTGGTEAFF.

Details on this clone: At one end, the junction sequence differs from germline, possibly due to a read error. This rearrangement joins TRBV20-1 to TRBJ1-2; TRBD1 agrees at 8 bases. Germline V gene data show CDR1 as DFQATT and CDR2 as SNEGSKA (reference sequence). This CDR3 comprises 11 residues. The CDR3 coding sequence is TGCAGTGCTGGAGAGGACAGGGCCGGCACCTTC. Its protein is CSAGEDRAGTF.

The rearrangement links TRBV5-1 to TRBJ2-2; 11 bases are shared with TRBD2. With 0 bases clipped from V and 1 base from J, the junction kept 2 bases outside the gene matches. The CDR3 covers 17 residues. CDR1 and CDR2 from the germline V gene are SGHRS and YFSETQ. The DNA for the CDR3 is TGCGCCAGCAGCTTGGGTACTAGCGGGAGGAACACCGGGGAGCTGTTTTTT. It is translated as CASSLGTSGRNTGELFF.

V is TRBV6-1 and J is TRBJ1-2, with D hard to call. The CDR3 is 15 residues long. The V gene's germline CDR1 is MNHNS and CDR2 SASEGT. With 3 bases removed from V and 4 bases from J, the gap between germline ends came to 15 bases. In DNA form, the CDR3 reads TGTGCCAGCAGTGATGAGTTTAAGGAGAGCTATGGCTACACCTTC. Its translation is CASSDEFKESYGYTF.